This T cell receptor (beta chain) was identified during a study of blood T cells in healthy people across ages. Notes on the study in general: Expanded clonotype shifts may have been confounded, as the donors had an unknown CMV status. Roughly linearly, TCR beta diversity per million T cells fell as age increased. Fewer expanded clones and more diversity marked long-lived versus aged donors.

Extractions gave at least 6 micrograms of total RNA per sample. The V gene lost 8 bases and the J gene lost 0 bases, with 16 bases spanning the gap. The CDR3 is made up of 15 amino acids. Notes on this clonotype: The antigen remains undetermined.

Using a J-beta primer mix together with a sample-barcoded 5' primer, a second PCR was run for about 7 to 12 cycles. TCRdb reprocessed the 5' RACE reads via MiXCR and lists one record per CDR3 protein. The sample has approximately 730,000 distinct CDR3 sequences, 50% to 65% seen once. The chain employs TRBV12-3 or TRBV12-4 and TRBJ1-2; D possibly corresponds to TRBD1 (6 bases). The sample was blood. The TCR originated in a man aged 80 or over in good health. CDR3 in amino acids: CASLETGAPNYGYTF. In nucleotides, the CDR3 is TGTGCCAGCTTAGAAACGGGGGCGCCTAACTATGGCTACACCTTC.